This TCR beta chain is drawn from a study of blood T cells in healthy people across ages. For the second PCR, which ran for about 7 to 11 cycles, a sample-barcoded 5' primer and a J-beta primer mix were used. Sequencing yielded, for each sample, at least 3 million paired-end reads carrying CDR3. Using its own MiXCR run on the 5' RACE reads, TCRdb lists one record per CDR3 protein. The table shows some 900,000 distinct CDR3 sequences, with roughly 48% occurring only once. Study-level results: The unsorted PBMCs prevented any conclusive comparison of naive versus antigen-experienced cells. Expanded clonotype changes were possibly confounded by unknown donor CMV status.

This CDR3 spans 11 amino acids. J gave up 8 bases and V 6 bases, and 2 bases lay outside the gene matches. Details on this clonotype: The antigen is undetermined.

Sequenced sample: blood. This sequence was found in a man aged 25-45 years in good health. The V gene is TRBV12-3 or TRBV12-4, the J gene TRBJ1-1; 8 bases agree with TRBD1. CDR3 DNA: TGTGCCAGCAGGCACAGGGGGGAAGCTTTCTTT. Its protein product is CASRHRGEAFF.